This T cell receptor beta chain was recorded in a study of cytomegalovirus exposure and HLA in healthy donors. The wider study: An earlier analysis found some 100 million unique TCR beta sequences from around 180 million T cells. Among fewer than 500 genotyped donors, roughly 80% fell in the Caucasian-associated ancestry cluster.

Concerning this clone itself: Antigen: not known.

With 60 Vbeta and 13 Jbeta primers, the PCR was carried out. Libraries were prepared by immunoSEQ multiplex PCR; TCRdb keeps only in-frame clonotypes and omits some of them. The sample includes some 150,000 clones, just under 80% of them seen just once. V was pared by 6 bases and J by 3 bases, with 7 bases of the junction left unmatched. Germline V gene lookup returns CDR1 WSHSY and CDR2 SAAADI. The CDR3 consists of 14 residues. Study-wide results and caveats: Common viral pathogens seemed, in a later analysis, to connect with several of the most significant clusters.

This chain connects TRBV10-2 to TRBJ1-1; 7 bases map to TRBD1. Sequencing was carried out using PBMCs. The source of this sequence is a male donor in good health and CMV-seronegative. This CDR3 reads CASSPGGSHTEAFF. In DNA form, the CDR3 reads TGCGCCAGCAGCCCAGGGGGGAGTCACACTGAAGCTTTCTTT.